This TCR beta chain was identified in a study of cytomegalovirus exposure and HLA in healthy donors. The germline gives CDR1 GTSNPN, CDR2 SVGIG (reference sequence). Trimming took off 2 bases at V and 0 bases at J, with 7 bases between the two ends. This CDR3 region has 14 residues. This clone was recorded only once. Other DNA sequences within the sample encode an identical CDR3. Primers for the PCR totalled 60 Vbeta and 13 Jbeta. The assay was immunoSEQ multiplex PCR, and TCRdb's table has in-frame clones only and misses some. Here the sample spans over 200,000 clones, 60% to 80% being singletons. The source is a male donor in good health and CMV-seronegative. V usage is TRBV30 and J usage is TRBJ1-4; weak D call: TRBD1 (6 bases). The specimen sequenced was PBMCs. The CDR3 nucleotides are TGTGCCTGGAGTAGGGGGTCAACTAATGAAAAACTGTTTTTT. This sequence encodes CAWSRGSTNEKLFF.